This TCR beta chain was identified in a study of regulatory dendritic cells for organ transplantation. About the research overall: LPS was added to dendritic cell cultures on day 6.

Whole-study findings and limits: Mature dendritic cells appeared to drive more memory CD8+ clonal expansion than regulatory ones. The authors noted considerable between-person heterogeneity in alloreactive memory CD8+ cells.

This table comes from immunoSEQ multiplex PCR, and its TCRdb copy is limited to in-frame clones, with some not included. The table lists approximately 22,000 clones, 70% to 90% of them singletons. The CDR3 spans 15 residues. The J segment lost 1 base and the V segment lost 10 bases, leaving 11 bases of the junction unmatched. Germline values: CDR1 SEHNR, CDR2 FQNEAQ (reference sequence). CFSE-labeled sorted T cells met regulatory or mature dendritic cells for less than 6 days. In the case of this clone: Its antigen is unidentified.

Sample: naive CD4+ T cells from blood cultured with regulatory dendritic cells. Sample subset: CD45RA+ naive T cells. This sequence was found in a human donor in good health. The chain uses TRBV7-9 and TRBJ2-3; 7 bases are a match to TRBD1. In nucleotides, the CDR3 is TGTGCCACAAACAGGGGAATACTCCGCACAGATACGCAGTATTTT. Residues: CATNRGILRTDTQYF.